The TCR beta chain described here comes from a study of PD-1 blockade in classical Hodgkin lymphoma. Study results and caveats: Patients with a complete response exhibited baseline diversity comparable to newly diagnosed patients. Compared with baseline, CD4+ but not CD8+ TCR diversity had risen significantly by C4D1.

This clone turned up a few times. Its specificity is not known. No patient escaped relapse after autologous stem cell transplantation, and brentuximab vedotin exposure varied. The best responses consisted of complete response, partial response or progressive disease. Sequencing used immunoSEQ multiplex PCR; TCRdb keeps in-frame clones, though not all of them. Of about 13,000 clones listed, about four fifths are singletons. The V end was cut by 6 bases, the J end by 7 bases, with 18 bases between. Germline CDR1 reads MNHEY; CDR2 reads SVGAGI. The CDR3 extends over 14 amino acids. Material: peripheral blood mononuclear cells (PBMCs), obtained at baseline. This TCR came from a human donor with classical Hodgkin lymphoma. V and J are TRBV6-5 and TRBJ1-2, with no clear D. The CDR3 loop reads CASSSGPRLVGYTF. The DNA for the CDR3 is TGTGCCAGCAGCTCCGGGCCACGGTTGGTTGGCTACACCTTC.